Listed below are T cell receptor beta chains from one sample, sequenced in a study of identifying expanded T cells in peripheral blood. Using immunoSEQ multiplex PCR, the repertoire was profiled, and TCRdb retains in-frame clones only, with some absent. Among 75,000 to 90,000 clones listed, 70% to 90% were seen once. Sequenced material: blood. These receptors originate from a person aged 18 to 75 in good health. CDR3s include the opening cysteine and the closing phenylalanine or tryptophan. D genes are given only for firm matches. Clone size is not always given. Where it is, it says once, few, many or a class for expanded clones.

clone_size: NA; j_call: TRBJ1-2; d_call: NA; v_call: TRBV6-5; cdr3_nt: TGTGCCAGCAGACAGCAGGGGCCCCGGGGCCATGGCTACACCTTC; cdr3_aa: CASRQQGPRGHGYTF
clone_size: NA; j_call: TRBJ2-1; d_call: TRBD2; v_call: TRBV29-1; cdr3_nt: TGCAGCGTTGATCGTCCGGGAGGTAAATATGAGCAGTTCTTC; cdr3_aa: CSVDRPGGKYEQFF
clone_size: NA; j_call: TRBJ1-2; d_call: NA; v_call: TRBV5-1; cdr3_nt: TGCGCCAGCAGCTTGGACGGCTATGGCTACACCTTC; cdr3_aa: CASSLDGYGYTF
clone_size: NA; j_call: TRBJ2-1; d_call: NA; v_call: TRBV6-6; cdr3_nt: TGTGCCAGCAGTTACTCGAGGGGGGGTGACTACAATGAGCAGTTCTTC; cdr3_aa: CASSYSRGGDYNEQFF
clone_size: NA; j_call: TRBJ2-5; d_call: TRBD2; v_call: TRBV27; cdr3_nt: TGTGCCAGCAGTATGACTAGCGGGAGGATCCAAGAGACCCAGTACTTC; cdr3_aa: CASSMTSGRIQETQYF
clone_size: NA; j_call: TRBJ2-6; d_call: TRBD1; v_call: TRBV29-1; cdr3_nt: TGCAGCGTTGTAACAGGGGGCGCTGGGGCCAACGTCCTGACTTTC; cdr3_aa: CSVVTGGAGANVLTF
clone_size: NA; j_call: TRBJ2-5; d_call: TRBD1; v_call: TRBV7-8; cdr3_nt: TGTGCCAGCAGCTTGAGGGGACAGGGGGTGACCACCCAGTACTTC; cdr3_aa: CASSLRGQGVTTQYF
clone_size: NA; j_call: TRBJ2-7; d_call: NA; v_call: TRBV7-2; cdr3_nt: TGTGCCAGCAGCCAAAGAGACGGAACCTACGAGCAGTACTTC; cdr3_aa: CASSQRDGTYEQYF
clone_size: NA; j_call: TRBJ1-3; d_call: NA; v_call: TRBV4-2; cdr3_nt: TGTGCCAGCAGCCAAGACCCTGCGGAAACTGGAAACACCATATATTTT; cdr3_aa: CASSQDPAETGNTIYF
clone_size: NA; j_call: TRBJ2-7; d_call: TRBD1; v_call: TRBV6-5; cdr3_nt: TGTGCCAGCGAAGACGGGACAGGGAACCGCTACGAGCAGTACTTC; cdr3_aa: CASEDGTGNRYEQYF
clone_size: NA; j_call: TRBJ2-3; d_call: NA; v_call: TRBV19; cdr3_nt: TGTGCCAGTCGAACGGGAGATACGCAGTATTTT; cdr3_aa: CASRTGDTQYF
clone_size: NA; j_call: TRBJ1-1; d_call: TRBD1; v_call: TRBV6-6; cdr3_nt: TGTGCCAGCAGCGACAGGGAATACACTGAAGCTTTCTTT; cdr3_aa: CASSDREYTEAFF
clone_size: NA; j_call: TRBJ1-2; d_call: NA; v_call: TRBV7-8; cdr3_nt: TGTGCCAGCAGCTGGGGGTACTATGGCTACACCTTC; cdr3_aa: CASSWGYYGYTF
clone_size: NA; j_call: TRBJ2-5; d_call: NA; v_call: TRBV7-2; cdr3_nt: TGTGCCAGCAGCTTCGGACATATACAAGAGACCCAGTACTTC; cdr3_aa: CASSFGHIQETQYF
clone_size: NA; j_call: TRBJ1-5; d_call: NA; v_call: TRBV14; cdr3_nt: TGTGCCAGCAGCCTCCAGGGGAATCAGCCCCAGCATTTT; cdr3_aa: CASSLQGNQPQHF
clone_size: NA; j_call: TRBJ1-5; d_call: NA; v_call: TRBV5-1; cdr3_nt: TGCGCCAGCAGCTTGGAGGGGGTGGGTCAGCCCCAGCATTTT; cdr3_aa: CASSLEGVGQPQHF
clone_size: NA; j_call: TRBJ1-5; d_call: NA; v_call: TRBV5-4; cdr3_nt: TGTGCCAGCAGCTTGGACCACAATCAGCCCCAGCATTTT; cdr3_aa: CASSLDHNQPQHF
clone_size: NA; j_call: TRBJ1-1; d_call: NA; v_call: TRBV27; cdr3_nt: TGTGCCAGCAGTTTCAACCGGGACACTGAAGCTTTCTTT; cdr3_aa: CASSFNRDTEAFF
clone_size: NA; j_call: TRBJ1-1; d_call: NA; v_call: TRBV28; cdr3_nt: TGTGCCAGCAGCCTAGGGCGTGCTGAAGCTTTCTTT; cdr3_aa: CASSLGRAEAFF
clone_size: NA; j_call: TRBJ2-3; d_call: TRBD1; v_call: TRBV7-2; cdr3_nt: TGTGCCAGCACCCTTAATCAGAGACAGGGTATTGCAGATACGCAGTATTTT; cdr3_aa: CASTLNQRQGIADTQYF
clone_size: NA; j_call: TRBJ2-1; d_call: NA; v_call: TRBV7-7; cdr3_nt: TGTGCTAGCAGCTTAGAGGTAGTAACCTACAATGAGCAGTTCTTC; cdr3_aa: CASSLEVVTYNEQFF
clone_size: NA; j_call: TRBJ2-4; d_call: NA; v_call: TRBV10-3; cdr3_nt: TGTGCCATCAGTGAGCGGGAAAGGGGGGACATTCAGTACTTC; cdr3_aa: CAISERERGDIQYF
clone_size: few; j_call: TRBJ1-1; d_call: NA; v_call: TRBV5-1; cdr3_nt: TGCGCCAGCAAGGACACAAACACTGAAGCTTTCTTT; cdr3_aa: CASKDTNTEAFF
clone_size: NA; j_call: TRBJ2-7; d_call: TRBD2; v_call: TRBV9; cdr3_nt: TGTGCCAGCAGCGGACTAGCGGGCCCCGACGAGCAGTACTTC; cdr3_aa: CASSGLAGPDEQYF
clone_size: NA; j_call: TRBJ2-5; d_call: TRBD2; v_call: TRBV6-4; cdr3_nt: TGTGCCAGCAGTGACAAAGGACTACGGCTAGCGGGGCAAGAGACCCAGTACTTC; cdr3_aa: CASSDKGLRLAGQETQYF
clone_size: NA; j_call: TRBJ2-5; d_call: NA; v_call: TRBV29-1; cdr3_nt: TGCAGCGCTGGCCGGGGAGGAGGGCCAGAGACCCAGTACTTC; cdr3_aa: CSAGRGGGPETQYF
clone_size: NA; j_call: TRBJ1-3; d_call: NA; v_call: TRBV28; cdr3_nt: TGTGCCAGCAGTTTAGGTAGAATTTACTCTGGAAACACCATATATTTT; cdr3_aa: CASSLGRIYSGNTIYF
clone_size: few; j_call: TRBJ2-7; d_call: TRBD2; v_call: TRBV5-1; cdr3_nt: TGCGCCAGCAGCCGTACCGGGACTAGCGCCTACGAGCAGTACTTC; cdr3_aa: CASSRTGTSAYEQYF
clone_size: NA; j_call: TRBJ1-1; d_call: TRBD1; v_call: TRBV7-2; cdr3_nt: TGTGCCAGCAGCCCCAGGGACAGGGGTTGGGTGAACACTGAAGCTTTCTTT; cdr3_aa: CASSPRDRGWVNTEAFF
clone_size: NA; j_call: TRBJ2-2; d_call: NA; v_call: TRBV4-3; cdr3_nt: TGCGCCAGCAGCCAGGGAAGTCTAGCCGGGGAGCTGTTTTTT; cdr3_aa: CASSQGSLAGELFF
clone_size: NA; j_call: TRBJ1-4; d_call: NA; v_call: TRBV28; cdr3_nt: TGTGCCAGCAGCGAAAAAAGAGGAAATGAAAAACTGTTTTTT; cdr3_aa: CASSEKRGNEKLFF
clone_size: once; j_call: TRBJ2-4; d_call: TRBD1; v_call: TRBV13; cdr3_nt: TGTGCCAGCAGCTTAGAAACCGACAGGGTCCTAGCCAAAAACATTCAGTACTTC; cdr3_aa: CASSLETDRVLAKNIQYF
clone_size: NA; j_call: TRBJ1-2; d_call: NA; v_call: TRBV5-1; cdr3_nt: TGCGCCAGCAGCTTGGCTGGGCGGAGTGGCTACACCTTC; cdr3_aa: CASSLAGRSGYTF
clone_size: NA; j_call: TRBJ1-2; d_call: TRBD1; v_call: TRBV7-9; cdr3_nt: TGTGCCAGCACCGATATGACAGGGAGCGTAGATGGCTACACCTTC; cdr3_aa: CASTDMTGSVDGYTF
clone_size: NA; j_call: TRBJ2-5; d_call: TRBD1; v_call: TRBV7-3; cdr3_nt: TGTGCCAGCAGCCGGACAGGGGCCCAAGAGACCCAGTACTTC; cdr3_aa: CASSRTGAQETQYF
clone_size: NA; j_call: TRBJ2-7; d_call: TRBD2; v_call: TRBV28; cdr3_nt: TGTGCCAGCAGTTTATGGGCGGGAGTCACCGAGCAGTACTTC; cdr3_aa: CASSLWAGVTEQYF
clone_size: once; j_call: TRBJ2-7; d_call: NA; v_call: TRBV7-9; cdr3_nt: TGTGCCAGCAGCCCTTCAGGGGGGGCCTACGAGCAGTACTTC; cdr3_aa: CASSPSGGAYEQYF
clone_size: NA; j_call: TRBJ1-1; d_call: NA; v_call: TRBV19; cdr3_nt: TGTGCCAGTAGTATTTCCTCGGCACCCACTGAAGCTTTCTTT; cdr3_aa: CASSISSAPTEAFF
clone_size: NA; j_call: TRBJ2-7; d_call: NA; v_call: TRBV7-2; cdr3_nt: TGTGCCACCAGGGTTGCCTACGAGCAGTACTTC; cdr3_aa: CATRVAYEQYF
clone_size: NA; j_call: TRBJ2-5; d_call: NA; v_call: TRBV7-6; cdr3_nt: TGTGCCAGCAGCTTAGAAGCCGCGGCCCATGGGGGGGAGACCCAGTACTTC; cdr3_aa: CASSLEAAAHGGETQYF
clone_size: NA; j_call: TRBJ2-3; d_call: TRBD2; v_call: TRBV9; cdr3_nt: TGTGCCAGCAGCCCCGGGACTAGCGGCACAGATACGCAGTATTTT; cdr3_aa: CASSPGTSGTDTQYF
clone_size: few; j_call: TRBJ1-4; d_call: NA; v_call: TRBV5-1; cdr3_nt: TGCGCCAGCAGCTTTGCCGGAGCTAATGAAAAACTGTTTTTT; cdr3_aa: CASSFAGANEKLFF